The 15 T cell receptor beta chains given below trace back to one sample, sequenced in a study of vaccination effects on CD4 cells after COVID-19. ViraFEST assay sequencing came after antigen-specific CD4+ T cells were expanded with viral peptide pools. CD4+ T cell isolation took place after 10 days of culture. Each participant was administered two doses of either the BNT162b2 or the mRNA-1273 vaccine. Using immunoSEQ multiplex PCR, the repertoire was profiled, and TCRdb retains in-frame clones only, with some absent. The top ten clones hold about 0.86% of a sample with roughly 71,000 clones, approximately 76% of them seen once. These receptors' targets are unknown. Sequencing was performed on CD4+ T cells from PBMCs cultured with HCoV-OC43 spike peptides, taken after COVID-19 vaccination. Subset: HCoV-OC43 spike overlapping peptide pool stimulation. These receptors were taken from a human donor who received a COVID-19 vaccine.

CDR3 amino acids: CASSPQGQGEGYTF. The DNA for the CDR3 is TGTGCCAGCTCACCCCAAGGACAGGGAGAGGGCTACACCTTC. V gene TRBV18 combines with J gene TRBJ1-2; 8 nucleotides line up with TRBD1. CDR3 length: 14 residues. Germline lookup yields CDR1 KGHSH and CDR2 LQKENI. The V segment lost 3 bases and the J segment 8 bases; nucleotides outside the gene matches: 8. The full variable domain, rest sourced from reference TRBV18 and TRBJ1-2, is NAGVMQNPRHLVRRRGQEARLRCSPMKGHSHVYWYRQLPEEGLKFMVYLQKENIIDESGMPKERFSAEFPKEGPSILRIQQVVRGDSAAYFCASSPQGQGEGYTFGSGTRLTVV.

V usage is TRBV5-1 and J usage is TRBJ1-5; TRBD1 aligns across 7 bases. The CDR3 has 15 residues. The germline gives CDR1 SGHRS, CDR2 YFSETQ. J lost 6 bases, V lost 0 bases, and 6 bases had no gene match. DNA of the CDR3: TGCGCCAGCAGCTTGGGCGTGGGGACAGTTCAGCCCCAGCATTTT. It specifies CASSLGVGTVQPQHF.

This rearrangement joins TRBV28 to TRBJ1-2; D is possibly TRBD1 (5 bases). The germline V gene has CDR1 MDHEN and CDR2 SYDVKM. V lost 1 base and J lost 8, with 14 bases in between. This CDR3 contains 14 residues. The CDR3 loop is CASSLSRRADGYTF. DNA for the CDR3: TGTGCCAGCAGTTTATCCCGCAGGGCCGACGGCTACACCTTC.

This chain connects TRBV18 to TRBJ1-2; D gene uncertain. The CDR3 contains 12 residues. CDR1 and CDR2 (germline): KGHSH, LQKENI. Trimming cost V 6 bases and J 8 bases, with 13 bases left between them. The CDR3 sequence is CASSRAPGGYTF. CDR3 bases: TGTGCCAGCTCGAGGGCCCCCGGGGGCTACACCTTC. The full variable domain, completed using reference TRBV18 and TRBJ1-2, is NAGVMQNPRHLVRRRGQEARLRCSPMKGHSHVYWYRQLPEEGLKFMVYLQKENIIDESGMPKERFSAEFPKEGPSILRIQQVVRGDSAAYFCASSRAPGGYTFGSGTRLTVV.

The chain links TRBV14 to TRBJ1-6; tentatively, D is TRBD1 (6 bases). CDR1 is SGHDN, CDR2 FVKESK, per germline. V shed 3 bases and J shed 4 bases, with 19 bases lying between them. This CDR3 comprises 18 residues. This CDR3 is CASSHRGAGGSYNSPLHF. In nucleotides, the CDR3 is TGTGCCAGCAGCCACAGAGGGGCGGGGGGCAGTTATAATTCACCCCTCCACTTT. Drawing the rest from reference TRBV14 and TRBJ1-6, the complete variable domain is EAGVTQFPSHSVIEKGQTVTLRCDPISGHDNLYWYRRVMGKEIKFLLHFVKESKQDESGMPNNRFLAERTGGTYSTLKVQPAELEDSGVYFCASSHRGAGGSYNSPLHFGNGTRLTVT.

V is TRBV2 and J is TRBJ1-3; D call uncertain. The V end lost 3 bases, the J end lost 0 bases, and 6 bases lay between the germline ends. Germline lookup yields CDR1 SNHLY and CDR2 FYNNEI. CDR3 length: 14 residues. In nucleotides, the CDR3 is TGTGCCAGCAGTGACGTGAGCTCTGGAAACACCATATATTTT. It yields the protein CASSDVSSGNTIYF.

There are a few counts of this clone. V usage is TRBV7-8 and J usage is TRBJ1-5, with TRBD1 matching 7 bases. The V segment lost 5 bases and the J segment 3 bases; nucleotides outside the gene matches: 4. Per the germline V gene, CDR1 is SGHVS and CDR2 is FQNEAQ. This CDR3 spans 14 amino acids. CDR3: CASSLDRDNQPQHF. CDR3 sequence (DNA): TGTGCCAGCAGCCTAGACAGGGACAATCAGCCCCAGCATTTT.

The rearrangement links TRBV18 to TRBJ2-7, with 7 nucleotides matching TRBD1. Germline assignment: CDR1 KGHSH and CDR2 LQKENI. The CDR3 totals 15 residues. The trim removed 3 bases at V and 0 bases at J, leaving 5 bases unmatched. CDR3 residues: CASSPGTAGSYEQYV. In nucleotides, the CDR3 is TGTGCCAGCTCACCTGGGACAGCCGGCTCCTACGAGCAGTACGTC.

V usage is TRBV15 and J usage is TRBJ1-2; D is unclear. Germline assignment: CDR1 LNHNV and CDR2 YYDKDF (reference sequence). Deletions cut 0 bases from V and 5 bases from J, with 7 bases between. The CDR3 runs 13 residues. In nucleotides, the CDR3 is TGTGCCACCAGCAGAGATGGGGTTTATGGCTACACCTTC. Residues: CATSRDGVYGYTF.

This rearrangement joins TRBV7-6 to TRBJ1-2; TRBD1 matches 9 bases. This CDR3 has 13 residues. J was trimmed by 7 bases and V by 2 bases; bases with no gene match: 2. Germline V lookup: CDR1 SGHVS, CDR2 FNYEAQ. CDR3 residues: CASSLTGGSGYTF. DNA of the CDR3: TGTGCCAGCAGCTTAACAGGGGGCTCTGGCTACACCTTC.

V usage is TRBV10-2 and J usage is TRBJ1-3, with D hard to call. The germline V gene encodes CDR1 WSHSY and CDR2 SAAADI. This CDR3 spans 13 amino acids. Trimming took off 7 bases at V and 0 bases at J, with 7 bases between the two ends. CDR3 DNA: TGCGCCAGCACTTGGGACTCTGGAAACACCATATATTTT. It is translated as CASTWDSGNTIYF.

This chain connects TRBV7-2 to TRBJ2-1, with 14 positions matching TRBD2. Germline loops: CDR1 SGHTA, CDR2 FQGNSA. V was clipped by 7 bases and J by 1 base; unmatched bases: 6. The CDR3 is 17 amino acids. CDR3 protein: CASIPTSGGGSYNEQFF. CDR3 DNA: TGTGCCAGCATTCCGACTAGCGGGGGGGGTTCCTACAATGAGCAGTTCTTC. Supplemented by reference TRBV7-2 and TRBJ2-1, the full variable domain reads GAGVSQSPSNKVTEKGKDVELRCDPISGHTALYWYRQSLGQGLEFLIYFQGNSAPDKSGLPSDRFSAERTGGSVSTLTIQRTQQEDSAVYLCASIPTSGGGSYNEQFFGPGTRLTVL.

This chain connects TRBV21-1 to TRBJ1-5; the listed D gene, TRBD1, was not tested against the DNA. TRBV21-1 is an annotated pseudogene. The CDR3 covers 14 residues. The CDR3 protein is CASIQGGYNQPQHF. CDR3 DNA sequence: TGTGCCAGTATCCAGGGGGGCTACAATCAGCCCCAGCATTTT.

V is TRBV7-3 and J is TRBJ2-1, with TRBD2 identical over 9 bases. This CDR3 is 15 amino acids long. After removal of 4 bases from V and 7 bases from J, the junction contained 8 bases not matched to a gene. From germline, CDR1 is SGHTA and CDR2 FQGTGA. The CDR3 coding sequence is TGTGCCAGCAGCTGGCTTGCGGGGGGGACGAATGAGCAGTTCTTC. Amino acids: CASSWLAGGTNEQFF.

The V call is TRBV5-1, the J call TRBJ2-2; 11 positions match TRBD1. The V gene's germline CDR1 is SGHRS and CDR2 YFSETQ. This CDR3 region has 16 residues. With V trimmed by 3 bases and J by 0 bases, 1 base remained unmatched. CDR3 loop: CASSWTGGSNTGELFF. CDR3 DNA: TGCGCCAGCAGCTGGACAGGGGGCTCGAACACCGGGGAGCTGTTTTTT.